The 18 T cell receptor beta chains below were found in one sample sequenced in a study of T cells in Graves' hyperthyroidism and ophthalmopathy. Regions amplified from RNA transcripts were the TCR beta CDR3 regions. The HTBI primer set was used in a first-round RT-PCR of the TCR CDR3. TCRdb re-called the multiplex PCR reads through MiXCR, storing one row per CDR3 protein. Among approximately 400,000 distinct CDR3 sequences listed, approximately 14% were seen once. What was sequenced was blood. The receptors here all came from a woman between 18 and 29 years old with Graves' hyperthyroidism that later progressed to Graves' ophthalmopathy.

A remark on this clonotype: A much more abundant neighbour one base away suggests this may be a read error. The chain carries TRBV20-1 and TRBJ1-4; D is uncertain. Germline values: CDR1 DFQATT, CDR2 SNEGSKA (reference sequence). This CDR3 is built from 12 residues. The CDR3 DNA reads TGCAGTGCTAGAGGGTCCCACGAAAACCTGTTTTTT. Translating gives CSARGSHENLFF.

This clonotype has more than one count but fewer than ten. The V and J genes are TRBV2 and TRBJ2-3, with D possibly being TRBD2 (5 bases). CDR3 size: 15 residues. Looked up from germline, CDR1 is SNHLY and CDR2 is FYNNEI. Trimming shortened V by 4 bases and J by 4 bases, and 15 bases separated the two germline ends. The CDR3 is CASSGSESGADTQYF. In nucleotides, the CDR3 is TGTGCCAGCAGTGGTAGCGAATCCGGCGCAGATACGCAGTATTTT.

This clonotype has a count of ten or more. V usage is TRBV11-1 and J usage is TRBJ1-4; D is unresolved. This CDR3 contains 13 residues. Trimming stripped 5 bases from V and 3 bases from J, with 7 bases between. Germline V gene lookup returns CDR1 SGHAT and CDR2 FQDESV (reference sequence). Written as DNA, the CDR3 is TGTGCCAGCAGCCTTGAGGCTAATGAAAAACTGTTTTTT. Protein sequence: CASSLEANEKLFF. Full variable domain (missing parts from reference TRBV11-1 and TRBJ1-4): EAEVAQSPRYKITEKSQAVAFWCDPISGHATLYWYRQILGQGPELLVQFQDESVVDDSQLPKDRFSAERLKGVDSTLKIQPAELGDSAMYLCASSLEANEKLFFGSGTQLSVL.

The sample holds many counts of this clonotype. This chain connects TRBV30 to TRBJ1-1; D uncertain. The ends were cut back, 0 bases at V and 1 base at J, with 9 bases in the middle. Germline loops: CDR1 GTSNPN, CDR2 SVGIG (reference sequence). There are 14 residues in the CDR3. CDR3 region: CAWSVFAGNTEAFF. The CDR3 DNA reads TGTGCCTGGAGTGTTTTTGCCGGGAACACTGAAGCTTTCTTT.

The chain couples TRBV20-1 to TRBJ1-5; unclear D gene. The germline V gene has CDR1 DFQATT and CDR2 SNEGSKA (reference sequence). The CDR3 totals 16 residues. The V end lost 0 bases, the J end lost 0 bases, and 12 bases lay between the germline ends. CDR3 residues: CSARDKVQYSNQPQHF. For the CDR3, the DNA is TGCAGTGCTAGAGATAAGGTGCAGTATAGCAATCAGCCCCAGCATTTT.

To note about this clonotype: Relative to the germline gene, one junction end is altered; a read error may explain this. The chain has TRBV7-7 and TRBJ2-2, with TRBD2 identical over 7 bases. This CDR3 is built from 14 residues. Germline CDR1 reads SSHAT; CDR2 reads FNYEAQ (reference sequence). The DNA for the CDR3 is TGTGCTAGCACTATAGCGGGTAACACCGGGGAGCTGTTTTTT. Translated: CASTIAGNTGELFF.

This clonotype was recorded at least ten times. The V gene is TRBV7-8, the J gene TRBJ2-1; 8 bases are a match to TRBD2. CDR3 length: 12 amino acids. Trimming took 5 bases from V and 10 from J; bases not matched to a gene: 4. The germline V gene has CDR1 SGHVS and CDR2 FQNEAQ. CDR3 region: CASSARLAEQFF. CDR3 bases: TGTGCCAGCAGCGCTCGACTAGCGGAGCAGTTCTTC.

This clonotype was seen a few times. V and J are TRBV29-1 and TRBJ2-7; 8 bases are a match to TRBD2. From germline, CDR1 is SQVTM and CDR2 ANQGSEA. After removal of 1 base from V and 3 bases from J, the junction contained 8 bases not matched to a gene. CDR3 size: 15 residues. The CDR3 is CSVEAPAGVNYEQYF. Written as DNA, the CDR3 is TGCAGCGTTGAAGCCCCAGCGGGAGTCAACTACGAGCAGTACTTC.

This clonotype was seen repeatedly, ten times or more. The chain carries TRBV20-1 and TRBJ2-7, with D perhaps TRBD2 (5 bases). Germline-derived CDR1 and CDR2 are DFQATT and SNEGSKA (reference sequence). This CDR3 is built from 16 residues. The germline V and J ends were trimmed by 0 bases and 6 bases, with 21 bases remaining between them. This CDR3 is CSARDQARGWSFEQYF. The CDR3 coding sequence is TGCAGTGCTAGAGATCAGGCTAGAGGGTGGTCTTTCGAGCAGTACTTC.

This clonotype was found once. An end of the junction differs from the germline gene, which may be a read error. The chain recombines TRBV11-2 with TRBJ2-7, with 9 bases matching TRBD1. CDR3 length: 15 amino acids. CDR1 is SGHAT, CDR2 FQNNGV, per germline. The CDR3 bases are TGCGCCAGCAGCCAAAAGACAGGGGGCTCCTACGAGCAGTACTTC. Its protein is CASSQKTGGSYEQYF.

This clonotype has at least ten counts. This chain joins TRBV20-1 and TRBJ2-1, with 9 bases aligning to TRBD1. The CDR3 covers 17 residues. The V gene end was trimmed by 5 bases and the J gene end by 4 bases; junction bases not matched to a gene: 15. CDR1 and CDR2 from the germline V gene are DFQATT and SNEGSKA (reference sequence). CDR3 sequence reads: CSARGRTGASFYNEQFF. CDR3 nucleotide sequence: TGCAGTGCTCGCGGACGGACAGGGGCCAGCTTTTACAATGAGCAGTTCTTC.

V gene TRBV29-1 combines with J gene TRBJ2-5, with D possibly called TRBD1 or TRBD2 (5 bases each). CDR1 and CDR2 (germline): SQVTM, ANQGSEA. The CDR3 totals 12 residues. V was pared by 6 bases and J by 5 bases, with 13 bases between. CDR3 amino acids: CSVKGSRETQYF. CDR3 sequence (DNA): TGCAGCGTGAAGGGGAGTCGGGAGACCCAGTACTTC.

To note about this clonotype: A much bigger clone sits one base away, suggesting this may be a read error. This sequence joins TRBV27 and TRBJ2-3; no firm D call. V was trimmed by 8 bases and J by 5 bases, leaving 17 bases between them. The CDR3 is 14 residues long. Germline V gives CDR1 MNHEY, CDR2 SMNVEV (reference sequence). The CDR3, as DNA: TGTGCCAGCGGAAAGGGCCTGAGTGGAGATACGCAGTATTTT. It specifies CASGKGLSGDTQYF.

This clonotype was recorded many times. The V gene is TRBV20-1, the J gene TRBJ2-1; the match to TRBD1 covers 9 bases. The CDR3 is 16 residues long. V dropped 1 base and J dropped 2; count of bases not matched to a gene: 6. Germline V gene data show CDR1 as DFQATT and CDR2 as SNEGSKA (reference sequence). This CDR3 is CSARGVQGATYNEQFF. The CDR3 DNA sequence: TGCAGTGCTAGAGGGGTACAGGGGGCGACCTACAATGAGCAGTTCTTC.

This clonotype was detected once. The V call is TRBV19, the J call TRBJ2-7; tentatively, D is TRBD1 or TRBD2 (6 bases each). The CDR3 length is 14 residues. Germline-derived CDR1 and CDR2 are LNHDA and SQIVND (reference sequence). Trimming cost V 8 bases and J 2 bases, with 16 bases left between them. The CDR3 DNA sequence: TGTGCCAGTCTTACAGGGAGGTTACCCTACGAGCAGTACTTC. Protein: CASLTGRLPYEQYF.

J is TRBJ2-2 and V is TRBV19; 8 bases match TRBD2. V lost 8 bases to trimming and J lost 1 base; unmatched junction nucleotides: 9. This CDR3 is built from 16 residues. CDR1 LNHDA and CDR2 SQIVND come from the germline V gene (reference sequence). The chain's CDR3 is CASRSLAGMNTGELFF. The CDR3 region has the DNA TGTGCCAGTCGCTCCTTAGCGGGGATGAACACCGGGGAGCTGTTTTTT.

This clonotype has at least ten counts. The CDR3 nucleotides are TGTGCCAGCAGTTTTTCCCGGGGGCGCTGGGAGACCCAGTACTTC. Translating it yields CASSFSRGRWETQYF. The chain joins TRBV27 to TRBJ2-5; D may match TRBD1 or TRBD2 (6 bases each). The germline V gene encodes CDR1 MNHEY and CDR2 SMNVEV (reference sequence). V was cut by 3 bases and J by 5 bases, with 16 bases left in between. The CDR3 spans 15 residues.

This clonotype was found many times. The chain employs TRBV12-3 or TRBV12-4 and TRBJ2-7; D tentatively fits TRBD1 or TRBD2 (5 bases each). This CDR3 comprises 14 residues. V was pared by 6 bases and J by 4 bases, with 16 bases between. Here the CDR3 reads CASSPPGRRYEQYF. CDR3 DNA sequence: TGTGCCAGCAGCCCTCCGGGACGGCGATACGAGCAGTACTTC.